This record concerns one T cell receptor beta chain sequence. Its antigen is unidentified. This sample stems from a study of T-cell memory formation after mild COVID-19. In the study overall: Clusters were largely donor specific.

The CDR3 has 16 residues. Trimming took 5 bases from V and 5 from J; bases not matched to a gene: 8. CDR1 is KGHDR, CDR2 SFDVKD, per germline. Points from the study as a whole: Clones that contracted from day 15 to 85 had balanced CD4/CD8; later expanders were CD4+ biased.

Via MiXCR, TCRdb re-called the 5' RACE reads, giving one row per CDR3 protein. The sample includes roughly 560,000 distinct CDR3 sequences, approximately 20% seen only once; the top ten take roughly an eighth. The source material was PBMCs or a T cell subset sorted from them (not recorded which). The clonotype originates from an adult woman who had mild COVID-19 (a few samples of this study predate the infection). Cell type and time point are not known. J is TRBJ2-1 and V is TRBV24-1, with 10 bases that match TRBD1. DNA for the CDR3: TGTGCCACCAGTGCTTCCGGGACAGGGGAGCACAATGAGCAGTTCTTC. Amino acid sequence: CATSASGTGEHNEQFF.